Below are 3 T cell receptor beta chains sequenced from a single sample in a study of T cells in localized non-small cell lung cancer. Profiled with immunoSEQ multiplex PCR; TCRdb holds only in-frame clones, not every one. The sample yields over 10,000 clones, about 86% seen once. The specimen was peripheral blood, collected before any cancer treatment. The receptors originated from a male donor at least 60 years old with stage I lung adenocarcinoma.

The J gene is TRBJ1-1, the V gene TRBV2, with TRBD1 as a possible D gene (5 bases). The CDR3 is 12 residues long. V was clipped by 6 bases and J by 7 bases, with 12 bases between them. Germline V gene sequence: CDR1 SNHLY, CDR2 FYNNEI. The CDR3 sequence is CASSVQGGEAFF. The CDR3 DNA is TGTGCCAGCAGCGTTCAGGGAGGTGAAGCTTTCTTT.

For this clone: Given a much more abundant clone one base away, this may be a read error. The rearrangement uses TRBV19 and TRBJ2-7, with D perhaps TRBD2 (6 bases). The germline V and J ends were trimmed by 1 base and 2 bases, with 9 bases remaining between them. The CDR3 covers 14 residues. Per germline, CDR1 LNHDA and CDR2 SQIVND (reference sequence). CDR3 amino acids: CASSIVRGAYEQYF. In DNA, the CDR3 is TGTGCCAGTAGTATAGTGCGGGGAGCCTACGAGCAGTACTTC.

This sequence joins TRBV18 and TRBJ1-5; D gene unclear. CDR1 is KGHSH and CDR2 is LQKENI in the germline V gene. V was clipped by 5 bases and J by 4 bases, with 6 bases between them. The CDR3 extends over 12 amino acids. CDR3 bases: TGTGCCAGCTCAGATGCAAATCAGCCCCAGCATTTT. This gives the protein CASSDANQPQHF.